One sample yielded the 26 T cell receptor beta chains listed below, sequenced in a study of patients and donors after allogeneic stem cell transplantation. TCRdb re-analysed the RT-PCR reads in MiXCR, keeping a single row per CDR3 protein. The sample has roughly 940,000 distinct CDR3 sequences; about 20% are singletons. The sequencing input was blood, either unsorted or a sorted T cell fraction (not recorded which). Every receptor here comes from a human donor who was either an allogeneic HSCT recipient or a stem cell or donor lymphocyte infusion donor (not recorded which). It is not recorded whose cells these are; they may come from a transplant donor.

This chain links TRBV7-8 with TRBJ2-5; D remains ambiguous. Germline V lookup: CDR1 SGHVS, CDR2 FQNEAQ. The CDR3 totals 14 residues. V was pared by 3 bases and J by 1 base, with 9 bases between. For the CDR3, the DNA is TGTGCCAGCAGCTTTTCCAACCGCCAAGAGACCCAGTACTTC. Residues: CASSFSNRQETQYF.

There are a few counts of this clonotype. The gene calls are TRBV9 and TRBJ2-7; 8 bases line up with TRBD2. The CDR3 extends over 15 amino acids. Germline values: CDR1 SGDLS, CDR2 YYNGEE. The J segment lost 3 bases and the V segment lost 4 bases, leaving 9 bases of the junction unmatched. As DNA, the CDR3 is TGTGCCAGCAGCCCCCACTCGCGGGGGGTCTACGAGCAGTACTTC. This codes for CASSPHSRGVYEQYF.

This clonotype was seen many times. The rearrangement joins TRBV29-1 to TRBJ2-7; the match to TRBD1 covers 7 bases. CDR3 length equals 12 residues. V trimming: 2 bases; J trimming: 2 bases; junction bases outside the gene matches: 0. Germline lookup yields CDR1 SQVTM and CDR2 ANQGSEA. The CDR3 here is CSVEQGAYEQYF. CDR3 DNA sequence: TGCAGCGTTGAACAGGGGGCCTACGAGCAGTACTTC.

The chain recombines TRBV4-1 with TRBJ2-2; D not certain. CDR1 and CDR2 from the germline V gene are MGHRA and YSYEKL. Trimming left V 2 bases short and J 1 base short, with 8 bases between. The CDR3 loop spans 15 amino acids. The CDR3 DNA reads as TGCGCCAGCAGCCAACCCCCGGGGAACACCGGGGAGCTGTTTTTT. It is translated as CASSQPPGNTGELFF.

This clonotype was seen only a few times. This rearrangement joins TRBV3-1 to TRBJ2-7; no clear D. V gave up 0 bases and J gave up 1 base, with 7 bases separating them. The CDR3 covers 14 residues. Per the germline V gene, CDR1 is LGHDT and CDR2 is YNNKEL (reference sequence). CDR3 DNA: TGTGCCAGCAGCCAAGATCGCAGGTCCTACGAGCAGTACTTC. This sequence encodes CASSQDRRSYEQYF.

The sample holds a few counts of this clonotype. This sequence joins TRBV12-3 or TRBV12-4 and TRBJ1-4; 8 bases are shared with TRBD1. V lost 3 bases and J lost 8; bases outside the gene matches: 5. CDR3 length: 14 residues. This CDR3 is CASSFAGGLEKLFF. CDR3 DNA sequence: TGTGCCAGCAGTTTCGCAGGGGGCTTGGAAAAACTGTTTTTT.

The chain recombines TRBV4-1 with TRBJ2-7; D may correspond to TRBD1 or TRBD2 (6 bases each). Germline CDR1 and CDR2: MGHRA and YSYEKL. The V end was cut by 6 bases, the J end by 7 bases, with 16 bases between. This CDR3 is 13 amino acids long. The CDR3 reads CASRQGNSGEQYF. In DNA form, the CDR3 reads TGCGCCAGCAGACAGGGCAACAGCGGGGAGCAGTACTTC.

The chain uses TRBV19 and TRBJ1-5; 11 positions agree with TRBD1. The trim removed 5 bases at V and 7 bases at J, leaving 7 bases unmatched. Germline loops: CDR1 LNHDA, CDR2 SQIVND (reference sequence). The CDR3 contains 15 residues. DNA for the CDR3: TGTGCCAGTAGTGAAAGGACAGGGGGCAGGCAGCCCCAGCATTTT. Encoded protein: CASSERTGGRQPQHF. The full variable domain, rest sourced from reference TRBV19 and TRBJ1-5, is DGGITQSPKYLFRKEGQNVTLSCEQNLNHDAMYWYRQDPGQGLRLIYYSQIVNDFQKGDIAEGYSVSREKKESFPLTVTSAQKNPTAFYLCASSERTGGRQPQHFGDGTRLSIL.

This chain links TRBV12-3 or TRBV12-4 with TRBJ2-5, with TRBD2 as a possible D gene (7 bases). The germline V and J ends were trimmed by 6 bases and 3 bases, with 26 bases remaining between them. CDR3 length: 18 amino acids. CDR3: CASRPAGARTALKETQYF. For the CDR3, the DNA is TGTGCCAGCAGACCCGCGGGAGCAAGGACAGCCTTAAAAGAGACCCAGTACTTC.

Here the CDR3 DNA reads TGTGCCAGCTGGGGGACAGGGCACTCCTACGAGCAGTACTTC. It translates to CASWGTGHSYEQYF. The rearrangement links TRBV27 to TRBJ2-7, with 9 bases identical to TRBD1. The CDR3 runs 14 residues. Germline V lookup: CDR1 MNHEY, CDR2 SMNVEV (reference sequence). Trimming cost V 8 bases and J 0 bases; bases outside gene matches: 5.

The chain uses TRBV5-1 and TRBJ2-1; weak D call: TRBD2 (6 bases). V was pared by 6 bases and J by 7 bases, with 23 bases between. This CDR3 has 16 amino acids. Per the germline V gene, CDR1 is SGHRS and CDR2 is YFSETQ. The CDR3 region is CASTPAPTAGTNEQFF. The CDR3 DNA sequence: TGCGCCAGCACTCCGGCCCCCACAGCGGGTACAAATGAGCAGTTCTTC. The full variable domain, with the rest looked up from reference TRBV5-1 and TRBJ2-1, is KAGVTQTPRYLIKTRGQQVTLSCSPISGHRSVSWYQQTPGQGLQFLFEYFSETQRNKGNFPGRFSGRQFSNSRSEMNVSTLELGDSALYLCASTPAPTAGTNEQFFGPGTRLTVL.

The CDR3 loop reads CSPDSSSGPFLTYGYTF. DNA of the CDR3: TGCAGCCCCGATTCTTCCTCAGGGCCATTCCTTACCTATGGCTACACCTTC. The rearrangement uses TRBV29-1 and TRBJ1-2; weak D call: TRBD1 (5 bases). Trimming shortened V by 8 bases and J by 4 bases, and 29 bases separated the two germline ends. The CDR3 is made up of 17 amino acids. From germline, CDR1 is SQVTM and CDR2 ANQGSEA.

This clonotype was observed a few times. The rearrangement links TRBV12-3 or TRBV12-4 to TRBJ1-2; 7 nucleotides match TRBD1. J lost 7 bases, V lost 6 bases, and 8 bases had no gene match. This CDR3 spans 13 amino acids. CDR3 protein: CASSPVRGGGYTF. CDR3 sequence (DNA): TGTGCCAGCAGCCCAGTCAGGGGGGGTGGCTACACCTTC.

The rearrangement links TRBV20-1 to TRBJ2-7; TRBD1 is a possible D gene (5 bases). Per germline, CDR1 DFQATT and CDR2 SNEGSKA (reference sequence). CDR3 length equals 12 residues. V lost 7 bases, J lost 5 bases, and 15 bases lay in between. CDR3 nucleotide sequence: TGCAGTGGCGGCAGGGTAGTGGACGAGCAGTACTTC. It specifies CSGGRVVDEQYF.

At least ten counts were recorded for this clonotype. The chain has TRBV12-3 or TRBV12-4 and TRBJ2-7; 7 bases line up with TRBD1. The CDR3 is 11 residues long. With 11 bases clipped from V and 3 bases from J, the junction kept 4 bases outside the gene matches. The CDR3 DNA is TGTGCCTGCTCAGGGGGCTACGAGCAGTACTTC. This codes for CACSGGYEQYF.

This clonotype was found a few times. The chain is built from TRBV6-5 and TRBJ2-3; D may be TRBD1 (6 bases). The CDR3 length is 15 residues. The V end lost 2 bases, the J end lost 4 bases, and 13 bases lay between the germline ends. CDR1 is MNHEY and CDR2 is SVGAGI in the germline V gene. Written as DNA, the CDR3 is TGTGCCAGCAGTTACCAGAGACAGGTGGCAGATACGCAGTATTTT. The encoded protein is CASSYQRQVADTQYF.

This clonotype was observed once. The chain's CDR3 is CASSQEPPGTQYF. In nucleotides, the CDR3 is TGTGCCAGCAGCCAAGAACCCCCTGGGACCCAGTACTTC. The rearrangement uses TRBV3-1 and TRBJ2-5, with D uncertain. Trimming took off 0 bases at V and 7 bases at J, with 9 bases between the two ends. The CDR3 sequence is 13 residues long. Germline CDR1 reads LGHDT; CDR2 reads YNNKEL (reference sequence).

This sequence joins TRBV30 and TRBJ2-7, with D perhaps matching TRBD1 (5 bases). V was cut by 0 bases and J by 5 bases, with 14 bases left in between. This CDR3 has 14 amino acids. Germline V gene lookup returns CDR1 GTSNPN and CDR2 SVGIG (reference sequence). DNA for the CDR3: TGTGCCTGGAGTGTACGGGCAGGGTCCGACGAGCAGTACTTC. This sequence encodes CAWSVRAGSDEQYF.

This clonotype was counted a few times. The chain joins TRBV15 to TRBJ2-3, with D hard to call. Trimming pared 5 bases from V and 7 bases from J, leaving 10 bases between. In germline, CDR1 is LNHNV, CDR2 YYDKDF (reference sequence). CDR3 length: 12 amino acids. CDR3 protein: CATSGKGYTQYF. In DNA form, the CDR3 reads TGTGCCACCAGCGGTAAGGGATATACGCAGTATTTT.

The chain recombines TRBV25-1 with TRBJ2-5; D gene ambiguous. Trimming stripped 2 bases from V and 8 bases from J, with 15 bases between. The CDR3 is made up of 14 amino acids. Germline V lookup: CDR1 MGHDK, CDR2 SYGVNS. The CDR3, as DNA: TGTGCCAGCAGTGAAGGGTTTACTACTGATACCCAGTACTTC. Translation: CASSEGFTTDTQYF.

The chain carries TRBV6-2 or TRBV6-3 and TRBJ1-1; 11 bases map to TRBD1. This CDR3 spans 17 amino acids. V trimming: 1 base; J trimming: 2 bases; junction bases outside the gene matches: 6. CDR1 and CDR2 from the germline V gene are MNHEY and SVGEGT. The CDR3 DNA reads as TGTGCCAGCAGTTACTACCGGACAGGGGGCCTCAACACTGAAGCTTTCTTT. Translating gives CASSYYRTGGLNTEAFF.

The rearrangement joins TRBV7-8 to TRBJ2-6; D gene uncertain. Per the germline V gene, CDR1 is SGHVS and CDR2 is FQNEAQ. Between the trimmed V and J ends, which lost 4 bases and 3 bases, there was a span of 13 bases. This CDR3 is built from 16 residues. CDR3 nucleotide sequence: TGTGCCAGCAGCTCCCTCAGACTGGTTGGGGCCAACGTCCTGACTTTC. It codes for CASSSLRLVGANVLTF.

This clonotype has only a few counts. V usage is TRBV12-3 or TRBV12-4 and J usage is TRBJ2-7, with D perhaps matching TRBD1 (5 bases). V lost 6 bases and J 2 bases, leaving 11 bases between the germline ends. This CDR3 contains 13 residues. CDR3 coding DNA: TGTGCCAGCAGCGCGGACAATACCTACGAGCAGTACTTC. Translated, it gives CASSADNTYEQYF.

This chain connects TRBV2 to TRBJ2-4; TRBD2 agrees at 7 bases. Unmatched junction bases numbered 2, after V lost 0 bases and J lost 6 bases. Germline lookup yields CDR1 SNHLY and CDR2 FYNNEI. This CDR3 region has 14 residues. The CDR3 coding sequence is TGTGCCAGCAGTGAAGCGGGGGGGAGAAACATTCAGTACTTC. This sequence encodes CASSEAGGRNIQYF.

The rearrangement uses TRBV7-6 and TRBJ2-1, with D uncertain. From germline, CDR1 is SGHVS and CDR2 FNYEAQ. This CDR3 is built from 15 residues. V gave up 5 bases and J gave up 2 bases, with 13 bases separating them. The CDR3 sequence is CASSPSWGTYNEQFF. CDR3 DNA sequence: TGTGCCAGCAGCCCCTCATGGGGTACCTACAATGAGCAGTTCTTC.

This clonotype was picked up a small number of times. The rearrangement joins TRBV5-1 to TRBJ2-1, with 8 nucleotides matching TRBD1. Looked up from germline, CDR1 is SGHRS and CDR2 is YFSETQ. The CDR3 totals 16 residues. Trimming took 2 bases from V and 6 from J; bases not matched to a gene: 10. The CDR3 nucleotides read TGCGCCAGCAGCTTAGTCGGCGGACAGGGTAGCAATGAGCAGTTCTTC. This gives the protein CASSLVGGQGSNEQFF.